The source of this TCR beta chain is a study of lymphopenia after photon versus proton radiotherapy (dated by TCRdb to the late 2010s). Regarding the research as a whole: In patients with gastrointestinal tumors who developed high-grade lymphopenia, the study compared the immunological effects of photon radiation therapy with those of proton radiation therapy. The 20 or so patients in the cohort had gastrointestinal tumors, were treated with either photon or proton therapy, and subsequently developed lymphopenia. The goal of the study was to describe how the two radiation modalities differ in their effects on the immune system. The paper as a whole reports these results and caveats: Proton-treated patients stayed relatively stable during treatment, while photon-treated patients lost naive T cells and TCR diversity and gained effector/memory populations. After the lymphocyte count nadir, repertoires from photon-treated patients showed oligoclonal expansion, particularly of CD8+ Temra cells, and this expansion drove the decline in diversity. The authors looked at the survival association only in patients who died, and they framed better survival with proton therapy as a possibility rather than a demonstrated result. Among patients across the cohort who died, overall survival time showed an inverse correlation with a larger post-nadir drop in TCR diversity.

The germline V gene encodes CDR1 SGHTA and CDR2 FQGNSA. The junction carries 14 bases between V and J, which are trimmed by 1 base and 8 bases respectively. Taken from cysteine to phenylalanine, the CDR3 has 14 residues. This entry keeps only the CDR3 DNA: 42 bases, framed from base 1. As to this clone: This clone's antigen is unknown. Qualities for individual bases were not recorded, and no much larger clone is one base off.

Receptors were amplified or captured by the immunoSEQ multiplex PCR assay. Deep sequencing of rearranged TCR beta loci, alongside multiparametric flow cytometry, was used to profile T cell repertoires. TCRdb carries this immuneACCESS record with in-frame sequences only. Its versions omit some clonotypes, under half of them owing to an unresolved V gene in the studies checked, with the rest unexplained. The sample table shows around 26,000 clones, and about four fifths are seen once. The ten most abundant clones make up around a third of the sample. The sample in question was peripheral blood, obtained from a patient treated with photon-based radiotherapy. The clonotype comes from a man aged 50-59 years with gastric cancer. The rearranged segments are TRBV7-2 and TRBJ1-2; a weak D assignment points to TRBD1 (5 bases agree). The sequence in DNA is TGTGCCAGCAGCTTAGATTGGGCAGGGATGGGCTACACCTTC. This encodes CASSLDWAGMGYTF. When the CDR3 is completed using the reference TRBV7-2 and TRBJ1-2 genes on either side, the full variable domain is GAGVSQSPSNKVTEKGKDVELRCDPISGHTALYWYRQSLGQGLEFLIYFQGNSAPDKSGLPSDRFSAERTGGSVSTLTIQRTQQEDSAVYLCASSLDWAGMGYTFGSGTRLTVV.